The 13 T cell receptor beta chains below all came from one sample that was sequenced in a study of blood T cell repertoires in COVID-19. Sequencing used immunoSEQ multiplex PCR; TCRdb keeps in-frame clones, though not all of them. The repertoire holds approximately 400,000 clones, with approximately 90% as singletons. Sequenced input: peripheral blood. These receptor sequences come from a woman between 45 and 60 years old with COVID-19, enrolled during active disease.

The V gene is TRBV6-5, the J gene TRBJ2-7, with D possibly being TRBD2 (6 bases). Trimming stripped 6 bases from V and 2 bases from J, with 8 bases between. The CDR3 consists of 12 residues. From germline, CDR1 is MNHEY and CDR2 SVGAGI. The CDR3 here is CASRPGAYEQYF. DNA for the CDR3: TGTGCCAGCAGGCCGGGGGCCTACGAGCAGTACTTC.

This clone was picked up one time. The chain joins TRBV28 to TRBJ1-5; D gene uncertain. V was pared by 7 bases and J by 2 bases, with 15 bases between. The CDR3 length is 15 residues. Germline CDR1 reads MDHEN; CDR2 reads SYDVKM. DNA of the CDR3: TGTGCCAGCACTCTAAGGAGGGTCGGCAATCAGCCCCAGCATTTT. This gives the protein CASTLRRVGNQPQHF.

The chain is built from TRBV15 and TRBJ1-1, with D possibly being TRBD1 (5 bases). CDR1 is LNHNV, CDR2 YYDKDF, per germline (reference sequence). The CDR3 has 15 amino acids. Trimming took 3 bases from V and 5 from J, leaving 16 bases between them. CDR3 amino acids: CATSRVSGFPTEAFF. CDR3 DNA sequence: TGTGCCACCAGCAGGGTTTCAGGGTTTCCGACTGAAGCTTTCTTT.

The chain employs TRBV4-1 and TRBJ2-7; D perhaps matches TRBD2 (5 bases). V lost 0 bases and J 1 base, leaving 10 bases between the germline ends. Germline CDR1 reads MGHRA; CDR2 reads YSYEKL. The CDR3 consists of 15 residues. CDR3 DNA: TGCGCCAGCAGCCAAGATCCGGCGGGTTCCTACGAGCAGTACTTC. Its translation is CASSQDPAGSYEQYF.

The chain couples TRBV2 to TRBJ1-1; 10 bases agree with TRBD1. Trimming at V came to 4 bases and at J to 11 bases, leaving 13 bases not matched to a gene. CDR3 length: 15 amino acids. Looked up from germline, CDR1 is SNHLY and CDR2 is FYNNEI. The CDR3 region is CASSAGTGAYVWAFF. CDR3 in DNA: TGTGCCAGCAGTGCCGGGACAGGGGCGTACGTATGGGCTTTCTTT.

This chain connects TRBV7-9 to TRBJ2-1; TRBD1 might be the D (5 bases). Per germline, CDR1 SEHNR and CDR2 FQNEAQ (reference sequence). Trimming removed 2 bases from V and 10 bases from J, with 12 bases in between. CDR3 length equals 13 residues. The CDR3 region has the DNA TGTGCCAGCAGCTTATTAGGGGTTGGAGAGCAGTTCTTC. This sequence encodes CASSLLGVGEQFF. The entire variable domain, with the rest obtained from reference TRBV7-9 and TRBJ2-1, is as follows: DTGVSQNPRHKITKRGQNVTFRCDPISEHNRLYWYRQTLGQGPEFLTYFQNEAQLEKSRLLSDRFSAERPKGSFSTLEIQRTEQGDSAMYLCASSLLGVGEQFFGPGTRLTVL.

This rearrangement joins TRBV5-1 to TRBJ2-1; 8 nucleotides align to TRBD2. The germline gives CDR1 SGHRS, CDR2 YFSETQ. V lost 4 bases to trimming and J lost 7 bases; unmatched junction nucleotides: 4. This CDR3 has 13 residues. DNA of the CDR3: TGCGCCAGCAGCCCTACGGGGGGGAATGAGCAGTTCTTC. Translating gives CASSPTGGNEQFF.

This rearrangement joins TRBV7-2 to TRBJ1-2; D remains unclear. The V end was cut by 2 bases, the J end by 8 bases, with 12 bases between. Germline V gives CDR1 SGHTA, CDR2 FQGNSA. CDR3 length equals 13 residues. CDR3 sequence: CASSLTTRRGYTF. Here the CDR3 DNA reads TGTGCCAGCAGCTTAACAACCCGGAGGGGCTACACCTTC.

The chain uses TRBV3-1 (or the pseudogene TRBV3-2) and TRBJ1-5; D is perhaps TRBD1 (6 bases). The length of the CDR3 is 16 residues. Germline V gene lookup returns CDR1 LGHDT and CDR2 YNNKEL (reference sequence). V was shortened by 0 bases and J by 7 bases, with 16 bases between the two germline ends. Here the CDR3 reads CASSQDLQGSIQPQHF. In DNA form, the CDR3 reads TGTGCCAGCAGCCAAGATCTACAGGGATCAATCCAGCCCCAGCATTTT.

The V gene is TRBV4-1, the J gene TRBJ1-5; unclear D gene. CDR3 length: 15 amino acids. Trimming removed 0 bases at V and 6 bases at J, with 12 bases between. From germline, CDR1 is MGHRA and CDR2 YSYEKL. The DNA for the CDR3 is TGCGCCAGCAGCCAAGATGAGGGTTCGGGTCAGCCCCAGCATTTT. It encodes CASSQDEGSGQPQHF.

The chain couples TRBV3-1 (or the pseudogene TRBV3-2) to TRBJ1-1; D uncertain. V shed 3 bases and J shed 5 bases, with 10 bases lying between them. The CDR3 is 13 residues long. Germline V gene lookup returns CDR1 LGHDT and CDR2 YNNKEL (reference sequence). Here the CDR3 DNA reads TGTGCCAGCAGCCACGCCTCGGGAACTGAAGCTTTCTTT. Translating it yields CASSHASGTEAFF.

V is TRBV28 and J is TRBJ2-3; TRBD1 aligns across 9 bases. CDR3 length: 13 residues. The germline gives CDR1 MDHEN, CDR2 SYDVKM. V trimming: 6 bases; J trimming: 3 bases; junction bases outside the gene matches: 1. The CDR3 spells CASRDRGTDTQYF. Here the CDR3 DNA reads TGTGCCAGCAGGGACAGGGGAACAGATACGCAGTATTTT.

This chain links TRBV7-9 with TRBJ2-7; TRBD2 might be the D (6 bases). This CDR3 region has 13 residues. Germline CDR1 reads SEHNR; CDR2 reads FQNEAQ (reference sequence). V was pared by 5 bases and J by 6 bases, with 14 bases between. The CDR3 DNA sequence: TGTGCCAGCAGCCCGCGGGACTTAGGCGAGCAGTACTTC. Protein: CASSPRDLGEQYF.